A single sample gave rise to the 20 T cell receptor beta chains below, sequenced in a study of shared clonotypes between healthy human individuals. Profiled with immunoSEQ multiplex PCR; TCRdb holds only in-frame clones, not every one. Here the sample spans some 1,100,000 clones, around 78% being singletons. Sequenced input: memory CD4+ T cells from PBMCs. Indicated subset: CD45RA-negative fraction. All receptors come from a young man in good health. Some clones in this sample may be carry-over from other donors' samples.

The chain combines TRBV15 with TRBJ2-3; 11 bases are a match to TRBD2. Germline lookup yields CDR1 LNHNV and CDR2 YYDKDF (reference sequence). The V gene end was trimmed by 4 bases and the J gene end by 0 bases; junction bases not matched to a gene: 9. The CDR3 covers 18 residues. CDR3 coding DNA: TGTGCCACCAGCAAAACATCAACTAGCGGGAGAAGCACAGATACGCAGTATTTT. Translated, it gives CATSKTSTSGRSTDTQYF.

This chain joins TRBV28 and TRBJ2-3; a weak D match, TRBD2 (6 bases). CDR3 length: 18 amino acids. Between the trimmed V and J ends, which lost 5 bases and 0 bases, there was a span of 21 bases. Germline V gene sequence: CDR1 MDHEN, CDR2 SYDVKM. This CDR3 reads CASSTNTRGGRSTDTQYF. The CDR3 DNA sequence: TGTGCCAGCAGTACAAATACCCGGGGAGGAAGGAGCACAGATACGCAGTATTTT. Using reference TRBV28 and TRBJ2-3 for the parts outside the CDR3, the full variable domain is DVKVTQSSRYLVKRTGEKVFLECVQDMDHENMFWYRQDPGLGLRLIYFSYDVKMKEKGDIPEGYSVSREKKERFSLILESASTNQTSMYLCASSTNTRGGRSTDTQYFGPGTRLTVL.

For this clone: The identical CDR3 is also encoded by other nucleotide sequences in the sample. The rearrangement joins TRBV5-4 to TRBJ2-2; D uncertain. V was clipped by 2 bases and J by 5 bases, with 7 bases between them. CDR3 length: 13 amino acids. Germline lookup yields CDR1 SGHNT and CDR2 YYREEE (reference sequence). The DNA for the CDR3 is TGTGCCAGCAGCTTTGGCCTAACCGGGGAGCTGTTTTTT. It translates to CASSFGLTGELFF. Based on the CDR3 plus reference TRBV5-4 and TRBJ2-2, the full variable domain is ETGVTQSPTHLIKTRGQQVTLRCSSQSGHNTVSWYQQALGQGPQFIFQYYREEENGRGNFPPRFSGLQFPNYSSELNVNALELDDSALYLCASSFGLTGELFFGEGSRLTVL.

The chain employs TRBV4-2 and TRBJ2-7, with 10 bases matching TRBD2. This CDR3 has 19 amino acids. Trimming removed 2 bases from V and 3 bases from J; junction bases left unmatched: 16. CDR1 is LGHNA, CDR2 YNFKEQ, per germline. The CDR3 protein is CASSQIAGTSEITRYEQYF. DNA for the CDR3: TGTGCCAGCAGCCAAATCGCCGGGACTAGCGAGATTACACGCTACGAGCAGTACTTC.

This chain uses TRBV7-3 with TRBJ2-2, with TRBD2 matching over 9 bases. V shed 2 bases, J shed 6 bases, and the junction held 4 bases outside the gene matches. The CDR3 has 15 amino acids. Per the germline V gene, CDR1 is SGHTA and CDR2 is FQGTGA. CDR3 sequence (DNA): TGTGCCAGCAGCTTATTTAGCGGGAGCCCCGGGGAGCTGTTTTTT. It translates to CASSLFSGSPGELFF.

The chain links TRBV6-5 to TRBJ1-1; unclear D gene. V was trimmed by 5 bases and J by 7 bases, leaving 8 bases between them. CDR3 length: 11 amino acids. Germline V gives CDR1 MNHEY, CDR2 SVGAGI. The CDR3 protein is CASSGPDEAFF. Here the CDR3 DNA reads TGTGCCAGCAGTGGGCCCGATGAAGCTTTCTTT.

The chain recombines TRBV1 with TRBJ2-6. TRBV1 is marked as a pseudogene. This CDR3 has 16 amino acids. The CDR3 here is CTSSTSGLCRANVLTF. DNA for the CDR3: TGCACCAGCAGCACATCCGGTTTGTGCAGGGCCAACGTCCTGACTTTC.

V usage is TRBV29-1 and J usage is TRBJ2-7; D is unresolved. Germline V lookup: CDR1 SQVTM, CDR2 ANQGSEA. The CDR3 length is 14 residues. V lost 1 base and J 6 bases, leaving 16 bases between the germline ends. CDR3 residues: CSVEGKTKGSEQYF. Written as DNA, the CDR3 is TGCAGCGTTGAAGGAAAGACGAAGGGTTCCGAGCAGTACTTC.

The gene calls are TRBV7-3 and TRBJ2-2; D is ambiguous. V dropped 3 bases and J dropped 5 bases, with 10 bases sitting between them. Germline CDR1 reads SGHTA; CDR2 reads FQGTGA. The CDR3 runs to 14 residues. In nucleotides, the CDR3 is TGTGCCAGCAGCTTCTTAGGGTTAACCGGGGAGCTGTTTTTT. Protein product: CASSFLGLTGELFF.

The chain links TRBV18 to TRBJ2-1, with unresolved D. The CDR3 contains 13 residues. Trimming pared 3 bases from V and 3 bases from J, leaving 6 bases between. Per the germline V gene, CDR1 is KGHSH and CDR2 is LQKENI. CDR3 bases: TGTGCCAGCTCACCTTCCTACTACAATGAGCAGTTCTTC. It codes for CASSPSYYNEQFF.

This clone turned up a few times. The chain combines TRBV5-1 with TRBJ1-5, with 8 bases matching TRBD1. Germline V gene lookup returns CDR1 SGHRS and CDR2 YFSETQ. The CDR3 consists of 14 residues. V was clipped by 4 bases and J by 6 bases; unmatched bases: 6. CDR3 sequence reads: CASSIGTGTQPQHF. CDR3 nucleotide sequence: TGCGCCAGCAGCATTGGGACAGGTACTCAGCCCCAGCATTTT.

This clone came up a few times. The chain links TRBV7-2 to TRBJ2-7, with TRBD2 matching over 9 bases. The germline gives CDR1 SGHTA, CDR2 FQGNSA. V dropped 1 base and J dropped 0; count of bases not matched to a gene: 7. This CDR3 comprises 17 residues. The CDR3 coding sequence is TGTGCCAGCAGCTTAGTCAGGAGCGGGAGGTCCTCCTACGAGCAGTACTTC. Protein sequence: CASSLVRSGRSSYEQYF. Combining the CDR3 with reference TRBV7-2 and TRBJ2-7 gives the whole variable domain GAGVSQSPSNKVTEKGKDVELRCDPISGHTALYWYRQSLGQGLEFLIYFQGNSAPDKSGLPSDRFSAERTGGSVSTLTIQRTQQEDSAVYLCASSLVRSGRSSYEQYFGPGTRLTVT.

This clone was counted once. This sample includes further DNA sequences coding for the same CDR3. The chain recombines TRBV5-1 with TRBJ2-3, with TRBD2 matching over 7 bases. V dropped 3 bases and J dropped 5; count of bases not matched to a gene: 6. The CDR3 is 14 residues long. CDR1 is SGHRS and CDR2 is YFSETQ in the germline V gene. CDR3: CASSSGGAGDTQYF. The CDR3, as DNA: TGCGCCAGCAGCTCGGGGGGAGCGGGAGATACGCAGTATTTT.

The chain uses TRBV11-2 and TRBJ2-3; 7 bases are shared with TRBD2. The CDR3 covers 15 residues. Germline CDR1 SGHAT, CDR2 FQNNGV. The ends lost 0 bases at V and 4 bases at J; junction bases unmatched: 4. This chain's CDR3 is CASSLDVLAADTQYF. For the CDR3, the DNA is TGTGCCAGCAGCTTAGACGTTCTAGCGGCAGATACGCAGTATTTT.

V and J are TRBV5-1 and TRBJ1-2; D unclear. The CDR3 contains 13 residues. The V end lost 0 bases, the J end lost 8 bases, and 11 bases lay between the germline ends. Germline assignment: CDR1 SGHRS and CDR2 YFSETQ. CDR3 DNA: TGCGCCAGCAGCTTGGAAGGTCAACAGGGCTACACCTTC. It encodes CASSLEGQQGYTF. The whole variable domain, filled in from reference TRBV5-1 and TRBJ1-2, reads KAGVTQTPRYLIKTRGQQVTLSCSPISGHRSVSWYQQTPGQGLQFLFEYFSETQRNKGNFPGRFSGRQFSNSRSEMNVSTLELGDSALYLCASSLEGQQGYTFGSGTRLTVV.

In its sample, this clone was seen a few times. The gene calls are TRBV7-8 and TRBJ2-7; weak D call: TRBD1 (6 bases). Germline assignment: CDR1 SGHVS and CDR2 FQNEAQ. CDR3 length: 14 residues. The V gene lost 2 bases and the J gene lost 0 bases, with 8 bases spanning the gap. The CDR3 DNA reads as TGTGCCAGCAGCTTACAGGGGCGCTCCTACGAGCAGTACTTC. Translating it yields CASSLQGRSYEQYF.

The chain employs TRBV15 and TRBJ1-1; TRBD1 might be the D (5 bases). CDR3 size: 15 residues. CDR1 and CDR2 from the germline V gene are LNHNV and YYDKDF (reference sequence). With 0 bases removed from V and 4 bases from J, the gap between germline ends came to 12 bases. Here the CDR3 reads CATSRDIIGGTEAFF. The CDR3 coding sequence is TGTGCCACCAGCAGAGATATAATCGGGGGCACTGAAGCTTTCTTT.

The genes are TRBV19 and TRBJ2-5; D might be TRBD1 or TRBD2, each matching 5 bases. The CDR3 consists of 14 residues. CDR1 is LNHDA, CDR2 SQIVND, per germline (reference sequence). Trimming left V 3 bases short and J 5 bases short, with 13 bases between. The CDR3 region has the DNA TGTGCCAGTAGTATCAGCACGGGGCCGGAGACCCAGTACTTC. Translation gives CASSISTGPETQYF.

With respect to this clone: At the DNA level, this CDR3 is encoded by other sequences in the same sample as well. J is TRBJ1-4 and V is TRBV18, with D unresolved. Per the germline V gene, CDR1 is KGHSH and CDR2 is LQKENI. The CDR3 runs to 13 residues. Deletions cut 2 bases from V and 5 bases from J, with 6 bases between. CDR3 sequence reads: CASSPGQNEKLFF. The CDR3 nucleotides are TGTGCCAGCTCACCAGGGCAGAATGAAAAACTGTTTTTT.

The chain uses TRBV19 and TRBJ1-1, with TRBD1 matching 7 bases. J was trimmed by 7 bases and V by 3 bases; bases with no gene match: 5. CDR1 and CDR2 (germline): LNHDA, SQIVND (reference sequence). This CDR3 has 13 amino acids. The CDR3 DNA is TGTGCCAGTAGTATCTGGACAGGAGTTGAAGCTTTCTTT. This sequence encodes CASSIWTGVEAFF.